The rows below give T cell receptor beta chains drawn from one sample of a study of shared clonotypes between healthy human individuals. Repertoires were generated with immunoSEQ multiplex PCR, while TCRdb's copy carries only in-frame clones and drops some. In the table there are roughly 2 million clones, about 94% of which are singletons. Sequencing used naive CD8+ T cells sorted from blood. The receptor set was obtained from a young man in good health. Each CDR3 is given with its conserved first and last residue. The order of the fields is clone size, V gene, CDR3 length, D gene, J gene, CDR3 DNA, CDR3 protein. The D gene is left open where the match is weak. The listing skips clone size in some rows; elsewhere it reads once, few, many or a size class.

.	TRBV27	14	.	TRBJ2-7	TGTGCCAGCAGTTTATCCATTTCCCACTACGAGCAGTACTTC	CASSLSISHYEQYF
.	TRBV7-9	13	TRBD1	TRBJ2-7	TGTGCCAGCAGCGCCCGGGACAGGGACGAGCAGTACTTC	CASSARDRDEQYF
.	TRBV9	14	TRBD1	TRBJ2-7	TGTGCCAGCAGCCGCGGGACAGGGGGCGACGAGCAGTACTTC	CASSRGTGGDEQYF
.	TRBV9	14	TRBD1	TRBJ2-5	TGTGCCAGCAGCGAGACAGGGGCGGGGGAGACCCAGTACTTC	CASSETGAGETQYF
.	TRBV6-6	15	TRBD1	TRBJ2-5	TGTGCCAGTCAGCTCGGGACAGGGGTTTTGGAGACCCAGTACTTC	CASQLGTGVLETQYF
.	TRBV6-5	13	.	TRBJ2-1	TGTGCCAGCAGTTACAAGCATAGCGGAGAGCAGTTCTTC	CASSYKHSGEQFF
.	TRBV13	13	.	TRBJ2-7	TGTGCCAGCAGCCTCGGTAACAGCTACGAGCAGTACTTC	CASSLGNSYEQYF
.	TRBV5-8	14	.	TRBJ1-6	TGTGCCAGCAGCCTAAGCTCCTATAATTCACCCCTCCACTTT	CASSLSSYNSPLHF
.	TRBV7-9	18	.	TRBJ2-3	TGTGCCAGCAGCCCCGACAGAGGGCGCGTTACTAGCACAGATACGCAGTATTTT	CASSPDRGRVTSTDTQYF
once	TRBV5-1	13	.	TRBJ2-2	TGCGCCAGCAGCTTTAGACTAGCCGGGGAGCTGTTTTTT	CASSFRLAGELFF
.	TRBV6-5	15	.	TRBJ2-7	TGTGCCAGCAGTTACTTCCCCGACAGCTCCTACGAGCAGTACTTC	CASSYFPDSSYEQYF
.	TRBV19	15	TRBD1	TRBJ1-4	TGTGCCAGTAGGCCGACAGGGTCGGCTAATGAAAAACTGTTTTTT	CASRPTGSANEKLFF
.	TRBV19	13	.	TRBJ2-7	TGTGCCAGTGTCTCTAGTAACTCCTACGAGCAGTACTTC	CASVSSNSYEQYF
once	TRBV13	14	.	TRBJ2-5	TGTGCCAGCAGCTTAGGGACAGGTCAAGAGACCCAGTACTTC	CASSLGTGQETQYF
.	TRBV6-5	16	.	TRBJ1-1	TGTGCCAGCAGTTACTCGAAAGAGAGGGGCGGGACTGAAGCTTTCTTT	CASSYSKERGGTEAFF